Described below is a single T cell receptor (beta chain) sequence and its context. As yet, its antigen is unknown. V lost 5 bases to trimming and J lost 6 bases; unmatched junction nucleotides: 15. Germline V lookup: CDR1 LNHDA, CDR2 SQIVND (reference sequence). The CDR3 is 17 residues long. Regulatory (CD25-high CD127-low) and conventional (CD25-low CD127-high) CD4+ T cells were sorted separately. The sample originates from a study of regulatory T cells. Notes on the study in general: Regulatory T cells from CD3G-deficient patients were less diverse than autologous conventional CD4+ cells and control regulatory cells.

Amplification used 52 TRBV primers and 13 TRBJ primers. This table comes from immunoSEQ multiplex PCR, and its TCRdb copy is limited to in-frame clones, with some not included. The sample consists of 5,500 to 6,500 clones, 85% to 90% of them appearing once. What was sequenced was CD4+ Tregs sorted from blood. V is TRBV19 and J is TRBJ2-1; 8 bases match TRBD1. The sequence came from a young adult with CD3G deficiency. The CDR3 reads CASSDLRRDRMSNEQFF. The CDR3 coding sequence is TGTGCCAGTAGTGATCTACGCCGGGACAGGATGAGCAATGAGCAGTTCTTC.